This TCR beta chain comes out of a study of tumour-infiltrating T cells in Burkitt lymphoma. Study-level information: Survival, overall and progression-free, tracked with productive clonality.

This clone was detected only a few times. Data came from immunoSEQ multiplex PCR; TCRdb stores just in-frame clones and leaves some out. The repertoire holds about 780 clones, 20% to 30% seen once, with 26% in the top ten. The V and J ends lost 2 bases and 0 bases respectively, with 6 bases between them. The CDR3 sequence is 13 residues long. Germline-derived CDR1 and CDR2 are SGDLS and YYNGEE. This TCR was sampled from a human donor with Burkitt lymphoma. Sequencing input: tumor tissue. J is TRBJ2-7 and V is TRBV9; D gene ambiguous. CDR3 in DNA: TGTGCCAGCAGCGTGGGAAACTCCTACGAGCAGTACTTC. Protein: CASSVGNSYEQYF.